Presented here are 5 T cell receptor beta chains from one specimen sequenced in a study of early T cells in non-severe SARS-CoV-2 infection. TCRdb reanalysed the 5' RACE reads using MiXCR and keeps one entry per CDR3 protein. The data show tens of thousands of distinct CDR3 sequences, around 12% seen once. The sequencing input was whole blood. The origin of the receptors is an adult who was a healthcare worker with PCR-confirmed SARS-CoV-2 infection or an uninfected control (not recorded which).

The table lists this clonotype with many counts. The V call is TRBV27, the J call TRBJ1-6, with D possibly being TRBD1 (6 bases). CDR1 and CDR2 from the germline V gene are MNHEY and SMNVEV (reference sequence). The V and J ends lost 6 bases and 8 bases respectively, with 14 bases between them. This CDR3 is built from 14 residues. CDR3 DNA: TGTGCCAGCAGATCACAGGGAGGCCATTCACCCCTCCACTTT. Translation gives CASRSQGGHSPLHF.

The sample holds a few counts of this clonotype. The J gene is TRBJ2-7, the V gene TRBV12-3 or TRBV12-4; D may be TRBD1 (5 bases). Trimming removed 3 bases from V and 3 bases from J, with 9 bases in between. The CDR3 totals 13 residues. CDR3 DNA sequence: TGTGCCAGCAGTTTTCAGGGCCTCTACGAGCAGTACTTC. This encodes CASSFQGLYEQYF.

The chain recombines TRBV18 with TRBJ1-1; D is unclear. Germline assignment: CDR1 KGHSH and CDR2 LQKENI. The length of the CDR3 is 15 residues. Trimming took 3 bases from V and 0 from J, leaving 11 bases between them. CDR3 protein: CASSPTTGVNTEAFF. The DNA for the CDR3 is TGTGCCAGCTCACCGACGACCGGAGTGAACACTGAAGCTTTCTTT. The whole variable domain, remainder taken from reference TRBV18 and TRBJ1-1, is NAGVMQNPRHLVRRRGQEARLRCSPMKGHSHVYWYRQLPEEGLKFMVYLQKENIIDESGMPKERFSAEFPKEGPSILRIQQVVRGDSAAYFCASSPTTGVNTEAFFGQGTRLTVV.

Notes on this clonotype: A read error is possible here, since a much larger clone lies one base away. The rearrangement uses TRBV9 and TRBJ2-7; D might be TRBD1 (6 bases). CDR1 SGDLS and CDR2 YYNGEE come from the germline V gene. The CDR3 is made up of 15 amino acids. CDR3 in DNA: TGTGCCAGCAGCGTAGGATCTGGGACAAACTACGTGCAGTACTTC. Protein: CASSVGSGTNYVQYF.

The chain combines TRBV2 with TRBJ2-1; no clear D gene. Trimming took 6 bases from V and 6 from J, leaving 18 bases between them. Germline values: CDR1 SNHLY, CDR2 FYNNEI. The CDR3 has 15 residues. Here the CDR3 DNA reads TGTGCCAGCAGCAAACCAGAAATTCCCATCAATGAGCAGTTCTTC. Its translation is CASSKPEIPINEQFF.